This entry describes one TCR beta chain. Its antigen remains unidentified. The data originate from a study of cytomegalovirus exposure and HLA in healthy donors. Primers included in the PCR were 60 Vbeta and 13 Jbeta primers. Produced via immunoSEQ multiplex PCR; TCRdb's table is partial and in-frame only. This sample yields roughly 86,000 clones, of which under 85% are seen a single time; under 8% belongs to the top ten. CDR3 length: 19 amino acids. The germline V gene encodes CDR1 LNHNV and CDR2 YYDKDF (reference sequence). V shed 1 base and J shed 0 bases, with 20 bases lying between them. Study conclusions and caveats: The productive fraction for most TCR beta V segments was about 87% or about 30% in an earlier analysis.

This clonotype was obtained from a man over 45 in good health and CMV-seropositive. This rearrangement joins TRBV15 to TRBJ2-3, with unresolved D. Material: PBMCs. As DNA, the CDR3 is TGTGCCACCAGCAGAGGGTGGCAGGCACATTCCTCTAGCACAGATACGCAGTATTTT. This gives the protein CATSRGWQAHSSSTDTQYF.